This TCR beta chain was identified during a study of shared clonotypes between healthy human individuals. Study observations and caveats: The sole specimen, blood, was sampled, and tissue repertoires likely differ.

Per the germline V gene, CDR1 is LNHDA and CDR2 is SQIVND (reference sequence). This CDR3 is built from 15 residues. V was clipped by 5 bases and J by 0 bases, with 14 bases between them. On this clone itself: The antigen remains undetermined.

CD45RO-negative, CCR7-selected cells formed the naive CD8 fraction, which excluded terminally differentiated effector memory CD45RA+ cells. TCRdb's table, derived via immunoSEQ multiplex PCR, lists solely in-frame clones and lacks some. The table shows about 700,000 clones, with about 90% occurring only once. The specimen sequenced was naive CD8+ T cells sorted from blood. The sequence derives from a man younger than 45 in good health. The rearrangement uses TRBV19 and TRBJ2-7; the D gene is possibly TRBD2 (6 bases). The CDR3 spells CASSVSGLSSYEQYF. CDR3 nucleotide sequence: TGTGCCAGTAGTGTCTCCGGACTATCCTCCTACGAGCAGTACTTC.